Shown below are 8 T cell receptor beta chains from a single sample sequenced in a study of type 1 regulatory T cells. No cognate antigen is known for these TCRs. One entry per CDR3 protein, called by TCRdb with MiXCR from the reads. The repertoire holds about 74,000 distinct CDR3 sequences, with roughly 60% as singletons. The sample consisted of cultured T cells, either the whole culture or a sorted T cell fraction (not recorded which). Indicated subset: Tr1-enriched cell product generated in vitro against host alloantigens. These receptors originate from a human donor in good health.

The CDR3 spells CASSLDATGSGGYTF. CDR3 coding DNA: TGTGCCAGCAGCTTGGACGCGACAGGGTCTGGAGGCTACACCTTC. J is TRBJ1-2 and V is TRBV5-4, with 7 bases aligning to TRBD1. The V segment lost 0 bases and the J segment 8 bases; nucleotides outside the gene matches: 10. CDR1 SGHNT and CDR2 YYREEE come from the germline V gene (reference sequence). The CDR3 has 15 amino acids.

This chain links TRBV5-4 with TRBJ1-4, with TRBD1 matching over 8 bases. Germline loops: CDR1 SGHNT, CDR2 YYREEE (reference sequence). This CDR3 is 16 amino acids long. Unmatched junction bases numbered 12, after V lost 4 bases and J lost 7 bases. The CDR3 region has the DNA TGTGCCAGCAGCCAAGTCCCAACAGGGGGAGGTGAAAAACTGTTTTTT. Protein sequence: CASSQVPTGGGEKLFF.

The CDR3 coding sequence is TGTGCCACCAGCAGAGATTTGGCGGGAGTGGTAAACACCGGGGAGCTGTTTTTT. Protein sequence: CATSRDLAGVVNTGELFF. The V call is TRBV15, the J call TRBJ2-2; TRBD2 matches 7 bases. Germline values: CDR1 LNHNV, CDR2 YYDKDF (reference sequence). Losses at the gene ends were 0 bases for V and 2 bases for J; bases not matched to a gene: 9. The CDR3 contains 18 residues.

The CDR3 reads CASSQDTDLGAYEQYF. The DNA for the CDR3 is TGCGCCAGCAGCCAAGATACCGACCTCGGGGCCTACGAGCAGTACTTC. The V gene is TRBV4-1, the J gene TRBJ2-7, with D perhaps TRBD2 (5 bases). The CDR3 sequence is 16 residues long. Trimming stripped 0 bases from V and 2 bases from J, with 14 bases between. Germline CDR1 reads MGHRA; CDR2 reads YSYEKL.

J is TRBJ2-2 and V is TRBV7-3, with D perhaps matching TRBD1 or TRBD2 (7 bases each). V gave up 4 bases and J gave up 9 bases, with 21 bases separating them. CDR3 length: 16 residues. Germline CDR1 SGHTA, CDR2 FQGTGA. CDR3: CASSSRPQGGARELFF. CDR3 in DNA: TGTGCCAGCAGCTCCAGACCCCAGGGGGGGGCCAGGGAGCTGTTTTTT.

This chain connects TRBV20-1 to TRBJ2-1; D not resolved. The CDR3 spans 13 residues. Germline V gene data show CDR1 as DFQATT and CDR2 as SNEGSKA (reference sequence). V shed 1 base and J shed 2 bases, with 6 bases lying between them. CDR3 protein: CSARAWTYNEQFF. The CDR3 DNA reads TGCAGTGCTAGAGCCTGGACCTACAATGAGCAGTTCTTC.

A single count supports this clonotype. The chain uses TRBV5-1 and TRBJ2-7; 9 positions agree with TRBD1. Losses at the gene ends were 4 bases for V and 5 bases for J; bases not matched to a gene: 10. Per germline, CDR1 SGHRS and CDR2 YFSETQ. The CDR3 runs to 15 residues. As DNA, the CDR3 is TGCGCCAGCAGCCTGAGTGGGGACAGGGCACACGAGCAGTACTTC. Translation: CASSLSGDRAHEQYF.

Many counts were recorded for this clonotype. This chain joins TRBV19 and TRBJ2-1; tentative D call: TRBD2 (7 bases). Trimming shortened V by 7 bases and J by 7 bases, and 14 bases separated the two germline ends. Germline V lookup: CDR1 LNHDA, CDR2 SQIVND (reference sequence). The CDR3 extends over 13 amino acids. The CDR3 region has the DNA TGTGCCAGTACGGGGGGCTTAATAAATGAGCAGTTCTTC. Its translation is CASTGGLINEQFF. Supplemented by reference TRBV19 and TRBJ2-1, the full variable domain reads DGGITQSPKYLFRKEGQNVTLSCEQNLNHDAMYWYRQDPGQGLRLIYYSQIVNDFQKGDIAEGYSVSREKKESFPLTVTSAQKNPTAFYLCASTGGLINEQFFGPGTRLTVL.